Following are 17 T cell receptor beta chains from one sample sequenced in a study of naive and memory T cell subsets. General study results and limits: Especially in CD8 cells, naive repertoires contained a few larger clonotypes, possibly CD45RA-re-expressing memory cells.

An equimolar mix of two oligonucleotides served as the beta constant-region primer for TRBC1 and TRBC2. Four rounds of PCR amplified the ligated cDNA using nested alpha and beta constant-region primers plus SP2. TCRdb reanalysed the UMI-ligation and nested PCR reads using MiXCR and keeps one entry per CDR3 protein. The table records about 99,000 distinct CDR3 sequences, about 14% of them present only once. Their target antigens are unknown. Material for sequencing was naive CD8+ T cells from blood. All receptors derive from a human donor in good health.

This clonotype was seen more than once but under ten times. This chain links TRBV5-4 with TRBJ2-3; D unclear. Trimming pared 0 bases from V and 4 bases from J, leaving 6 bases between. The CDR3 is made up of 13 amino acids. CDR1 is SGHNT, CDR2 YYREEE, per germline (reference sequence). The CDR3 DNA is TGTGCCAGCAGCTTGGTAATCGCAGATACGCAGTATTTT. Residues: CASSLVIADTQYF.

The V call is TRBV13, the J call TRBJ2-7, with D hard to call. The CDR3 is 14 residues long. The V end lost 5 bases, the J end lost 6 bases, and 17 bases lay between the germline ends. The germline CDR1 and CDR2 sequences are PRHDT and FYEKMQ (reference sequence). The CDR3 DNA reads TGTGCCAGCAGCGGACCAAGACCGCTGGTCGAGCAGTACTTC. Translation: CASSGPRPLVEQYF.

Comments on this clonotype: This may be a read error: a much more frequent sequence differs by one nucleotide. The chain combines TRBV7-9 with TRBJ2-1; 7 bases are shared with TRBD2. CDR1 SEHNR and CDR2 FQNEAQ come from the germline V gene (reference sequence). This CDR3 is 15 amino acids long. The CDR3: CTSSSSGTTYNEQFF. In nucleotides, the CDR3 is TGTACCAGCAGCTCCAGCGGGACGACATACAATGAGCAGTTCTTC.

This clonotype was seen a handful of times. This chain uses TRBV11-2 with TRBJ2-7; no firm D call. CDR3 size: 12 residues. CDR1 is SGHAT and CDR2 is FQNNGV in the germline V gene. With 1 base removed from V and 6 bases from J, the gap between germline ends came to 7 bases. The CDR3 region has the DNA TGTGCCAGCAGCTTAGTTGCGGTCGAGCAGTACTTC. Its protein product is CASSLVAVEQYF.

This clonotype was observed a handful of times. The V call is TRBV7-6, the J call TRBJ2-1; the D gene could be TRBD1 or TRBD2 (5 bases each). V was shortened by 3 bases and J by 2 bases, with 8 bases between the two germline ends. The CDR3 spans 14 residues. From germline, CDR1 is SGHVS and CDR2 FNYEAQ. The CDR3 sequence: CASSFMGAYNEQFF. The CDR3 coding sequence is TGTGCCAGCAGCTTTATGGGGGCCTACAATGAGCAGTTCTTC. The full variable domain, rest sourced from reference TRBV7-6 and TRBJ2-1, is GAGVSQSPRYKVTKRGQDVALRCDPISGHVSLYWYRQALGQGPEFLTYFNYEAQQDKSGLPNDRFSAERPEGSISTLTIQRTEQRDSAMYRCASSFMGAYNEQFFGPGTRLTVL.

This clonotype has only a few counts. The chain employs TRBV5-6 and TRBJ2-1; tentatively, D is TRBD2 (5 bases). Deletions cut 5 bases from V and 7 bases from J, with 19 bases between. Germline loops: CDR1 SGHDT, CDR2 YYEEEE. The CDR3 covers 15 residues. Here the CDR3 DNA reads TGTGCCAGCAGTGCGGGCGGGCGAGGGTTGAATGAGCAGTTCTTC. Its translation is CASSAGGRGLNEQFF.

There are a few counts of this clonotype. The rearrangement uses TRBV12-3 or TRBV12-4 and TRBJ2-3; a possible D gene is TRBD2 (5 bases). V was pared by 1 base and J by 0 bases, with 11 bases between. The CDR3 length is 16 residues. CDR3 DNA: TGTGCCAGCAGTTTAGATGGCGGGCTCAGCACAGATACGCAGTATTTT. As protein: CASSLDGGLSTDTQYF.

The chain combines TRBV19 with TRBJ2-3; 9 nucleotides line up with TRBD2. With V trimmed by 4 bases and J by 4 bases, 6 bases remained unmatched. The length of the CDR3 is 15 residues. CDR1 and CDR2 from the germline V gene are LNHDA and SQIVND (reference sequence). The CDR3 bases are TGTGCCAGTAGTAGAGTAGCGGGAGCCTCAGATACGCAGTATTTT. Translation: CASSRVAGASDTQYF. Combining the CDR3 with reference TRBV19 and TRBJ2-3 gives the whole variable domain DGGITQSPKYLFRKEGQNVTLSCEQNLNHDAMYWYRQDPGQGLRLIYYSQIVNDFQKGDIAEGYSVSREKKESFPLTVTSAQKNPTAFYLCASSRVAGASDTQYFGPGTRLTVL.

This sequence joins TRBV28 and TRBJ2-7; unclear D gene. The V and J ends lost 3 bases and 7 bases respectively, with 13 bases between them. In germline, CDR1 is MDHEN, CDR2 SYDVKM. The CDR3 consists of 13 residues. The CDR3 DNA follows: TGTGCCAGCAGTTTTTACAGCCTCTGGGAGCAGTACTTC. Amino acids: CASSFYSLWEQYF.

The chain combines TRBV5-5 with TRBJ2-7; D is unresolved. Trimming shortened V by 2 bases and J by 2 bases, and 11 bases separated the two germline ends. Germline assignment: CDR1 SGHKS and CDR2 YYEKEE (reference sequence). The CDR3 extends over 14 amino acids. The CDR3 is CASSFFYTAYEQYF. CDR3 sequence (DNA): TGTGCCAGCAGCTTTTTCTACACCGCCTACGAGCAGTACTTC.

This chain joins TRBV11-1 and TRBJ1-1; perhaps TRBD1 as D (5 bases). The CDR3 is 14 residues long. V lost 4 bases, J lost 7 bases, and 16 bases lay in between. CDR1 is SGHAT and CDR2 is FQDESV in the germline V gene (reference sequence). This CDR3 is CASSSLLGPNEAFF. The CDR3, as DNA: TGTGCCAGCAGCTCACTATTGGGGCCAAATGAAGCTTTCTTT.

The CDR3 region is CASSPLAQEISDTQYF. The CDR3 coding sequence is TGTGCCAGCAGCCCCCTAGCCCAGGAGATTTCAGATACGCAGTATTTT. The V gene is TRBV9, the J gene TRBJ2-3, with D tentatively TRBD2 (5 bases). CDR1 is SGDLS, CDR2 YYNGEE, per germline. The CDR3 consists of 16 residues. With 4 bases removed from V and 4 bases from J, the gap between germline ends came to 19 bases.

The chain recombines TRBV12-3 or TRBV12-4 with TRBJ2-7; weak D call: TRBD2 (6 bases). CDR3 size: 13 residues. The V end lost 3 bases, the J end lost 0 bases, and 6 bases lay between the germline ends. The CDR3 DNA follows: TGTGCCAGCAGTTTGACTAGCTCCTACGAGCAGTACTTC. This gives the protein CASSLTSSYEQYF.

This clonotype was found many times. The chain has TRBV11-3 and TRBJ2-5, with TRBD2 matching 7 bases. This CDR3 has 14 residues. Unmatched junction bases numbered 5, after V lost 3 bases and J lost 4 bases. CDR1 and CDR2 from the germline V gene are SGHNT and YENEEA. The CDR3: CASSFDGTTETQYF. CDR3 nucleotides: TGTGCCAGCAGCTTCGACGGGACTACAGAGACCCAGTACTTC.

This chain connects TRBV9 to TRBJ2-7; no firm D call. The CDR3 spans 15 residues. The germline V and J ends were trimmed by 0 bases and 2 bases, with 12 bases remaining between them. CDR1 and CDR2 (germline): SGDLS, YYNGEE. The CDR3 loop is CASSVGILGAYEQYF. CDR3 nucleotides: TGTGCCAGCAGCGTAGGGATTTTGGGCGCCTACGAGCAGTACTTC.

This clonotype was observed a few times. The V and J genes are TRBV5-1 and TRBJ2-1, with D possibly TRBD2 on 6 matching bases. V lost 6 bases and J 1 base, leaving 8 bases between the germline ends. This CDR3 has 13 residues. The germline V gene encodes CDR1 SGHRS and CDR2 YFSETQ. This CDR3 reads CASIGGSYNEQFF. The CDR3 DNA follows: TGCGCCAGCATTGGGGGGTCCTACAATGAGCAGTTCTTC.

This chain links TRBV6-1 with TRBJ1-1; D remains ambiguous. Germline loops: CDR1 MNHNS, CDR2 SASEGT. Trimming cost V 4 bases and J 10 bases, with 19 bases left between them. The CDR3 runs 14 residues. The CDR3 DNA sequence: TGTGCCAGCAGTGCCCCGGACTGGCGGATTATAGCTTTCTTT. Its protein is CASSAPDWRIIAFF.